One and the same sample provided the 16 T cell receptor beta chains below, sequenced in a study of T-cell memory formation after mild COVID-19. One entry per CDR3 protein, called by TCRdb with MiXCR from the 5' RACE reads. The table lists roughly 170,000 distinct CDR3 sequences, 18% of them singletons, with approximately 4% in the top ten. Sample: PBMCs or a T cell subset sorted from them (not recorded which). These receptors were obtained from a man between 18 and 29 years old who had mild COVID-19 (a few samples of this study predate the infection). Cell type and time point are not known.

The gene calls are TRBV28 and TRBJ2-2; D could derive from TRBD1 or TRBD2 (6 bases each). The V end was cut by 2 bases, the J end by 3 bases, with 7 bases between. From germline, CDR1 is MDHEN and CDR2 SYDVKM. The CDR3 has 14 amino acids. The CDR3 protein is CASSLRGDTGELFF. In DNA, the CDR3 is TGTGCCAGCAGTTTAAGGGGGGACACCGGGGAGCTGTTTTTT.

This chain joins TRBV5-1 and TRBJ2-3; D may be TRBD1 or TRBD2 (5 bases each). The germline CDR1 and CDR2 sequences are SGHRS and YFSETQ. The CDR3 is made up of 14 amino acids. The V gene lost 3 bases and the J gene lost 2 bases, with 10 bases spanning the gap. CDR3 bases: TGCGCCAGCAGCTCCGAGGGGACCACAGATACGCAGTATTTT. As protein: CASSSEGTTDTQYF.

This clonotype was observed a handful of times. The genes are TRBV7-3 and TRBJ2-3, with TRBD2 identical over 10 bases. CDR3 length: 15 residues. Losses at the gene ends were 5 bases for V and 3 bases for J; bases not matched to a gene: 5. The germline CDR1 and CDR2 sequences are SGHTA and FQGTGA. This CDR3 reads CASSPGTSETDTQYF. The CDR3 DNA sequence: TGTGCCAGCAGCCCAGGGACTAGCGAAACAGATACGCAGTATTTT.

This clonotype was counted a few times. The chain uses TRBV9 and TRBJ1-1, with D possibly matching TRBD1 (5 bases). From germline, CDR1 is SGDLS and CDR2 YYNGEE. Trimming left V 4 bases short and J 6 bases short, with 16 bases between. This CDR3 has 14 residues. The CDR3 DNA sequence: TGTGCCAGCAGCCCCCTGGGGCAAGTCCCTGAAGCTTTCTTT. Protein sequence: CASSPLGQVPEAFF. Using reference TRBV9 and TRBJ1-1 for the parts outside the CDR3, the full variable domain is DSGVTQTPKHLITATGQRVTLRCSPRSGDLSVYWYQQSLDQGLQFLIQYYNGEERAKGNILERFSAQQFPDLHSELNLSSLELGDSALYFCASSPLGQVPEAFFGQGTRLTVV.

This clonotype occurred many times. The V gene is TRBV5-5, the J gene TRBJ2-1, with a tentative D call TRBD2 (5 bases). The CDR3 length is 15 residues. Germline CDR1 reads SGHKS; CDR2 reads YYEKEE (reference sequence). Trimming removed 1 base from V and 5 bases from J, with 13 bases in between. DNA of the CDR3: TGTGCCAGCAGCTTGCGGGAAGCAGGAAACAATGAGCAGTTCTTC. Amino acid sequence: CASSLREAGNNEQFF.

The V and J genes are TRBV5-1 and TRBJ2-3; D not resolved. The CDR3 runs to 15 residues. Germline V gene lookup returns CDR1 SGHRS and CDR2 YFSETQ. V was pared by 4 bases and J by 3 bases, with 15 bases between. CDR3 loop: CASSPRPARTDTQYF. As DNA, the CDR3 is TGCGCCAGCAGCCCCCGCCCGGCTAGGACAGATACGCAGTATTTT.

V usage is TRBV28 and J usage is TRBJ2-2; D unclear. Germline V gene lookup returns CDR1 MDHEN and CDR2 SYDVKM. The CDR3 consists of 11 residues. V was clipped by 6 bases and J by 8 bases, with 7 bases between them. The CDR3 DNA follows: TGTGCCAGCAGGCTCGAAGGGGAGCTGTTTTTT. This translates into CASRLEGELFF.

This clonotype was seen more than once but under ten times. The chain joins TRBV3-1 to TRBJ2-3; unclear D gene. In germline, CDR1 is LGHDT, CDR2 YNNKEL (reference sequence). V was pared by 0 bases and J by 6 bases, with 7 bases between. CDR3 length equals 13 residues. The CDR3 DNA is TGTGCCAGCAGCCAAGAGGATTGGGATACGCAGTATTTT. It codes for CASSQEDWDTQYF.

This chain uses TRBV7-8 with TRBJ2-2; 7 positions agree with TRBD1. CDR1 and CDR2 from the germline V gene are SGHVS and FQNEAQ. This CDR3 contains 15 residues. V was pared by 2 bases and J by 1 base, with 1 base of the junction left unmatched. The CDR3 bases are TGTGCCAGCAGCTTATACAGGGGGAACACCGGGGAGCTGTTTTTT. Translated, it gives CASSLYRGNTGELFF.

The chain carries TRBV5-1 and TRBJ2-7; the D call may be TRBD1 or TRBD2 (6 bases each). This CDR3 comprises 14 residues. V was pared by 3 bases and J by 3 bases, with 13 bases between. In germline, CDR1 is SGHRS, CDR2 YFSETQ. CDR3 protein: CASSWDTGDYEQYV. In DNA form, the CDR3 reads TGCGCCAGCAGCTGGGACACGGGGGACTACGAGCAGTACGTC.

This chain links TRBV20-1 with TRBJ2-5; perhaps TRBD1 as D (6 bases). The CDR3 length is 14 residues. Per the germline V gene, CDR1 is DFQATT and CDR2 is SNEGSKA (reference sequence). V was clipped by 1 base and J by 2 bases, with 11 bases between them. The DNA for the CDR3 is TGCAGTGCTAGAGTAGGACAGTCACAAGAGACCCAGTACTTC. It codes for CSARVGQSQETQYF.

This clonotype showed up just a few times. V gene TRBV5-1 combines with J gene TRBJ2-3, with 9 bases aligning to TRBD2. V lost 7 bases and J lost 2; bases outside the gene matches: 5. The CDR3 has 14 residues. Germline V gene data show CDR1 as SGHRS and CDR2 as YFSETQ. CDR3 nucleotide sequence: TGCGCCAGCGGGGCGGGGGGGCCCACAGATACGCAGTATTTT. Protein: CASGAGGPTDTQYF.

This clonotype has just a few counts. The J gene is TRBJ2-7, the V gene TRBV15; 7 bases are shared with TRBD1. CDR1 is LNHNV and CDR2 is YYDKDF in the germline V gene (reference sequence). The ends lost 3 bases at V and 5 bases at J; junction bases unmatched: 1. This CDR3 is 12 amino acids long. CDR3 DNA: TGTGCCACCAGCAGGAGGGGGCACGAGCAGTACTTC. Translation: CATSRRGHEQYF.

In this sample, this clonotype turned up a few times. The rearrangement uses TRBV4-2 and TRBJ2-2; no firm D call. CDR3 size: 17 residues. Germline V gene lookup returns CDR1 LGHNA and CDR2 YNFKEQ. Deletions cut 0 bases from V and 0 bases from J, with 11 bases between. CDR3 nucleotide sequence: TGTGCCAGCAGCCAAGATAGGAACCAGACGAACACCGGGGAGCTGTTTTTT. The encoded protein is CASSQDRNQTNTGELFF.

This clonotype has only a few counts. CDR3 protein: CASSLPSSGNTIYF. The CDR3 nucleotides are TGTGCCAGCAGCTTACCGAGCTCTGGAAACACCATATATTTT. The chain joins TRBV7-2 to TRBJ1-3; no reliable D call. The CDR3 consists of 14 residues. Trimming removed 2 bases at V and 0 bases at J, with 5 bases between. Germline V lookup: CDR1 SGHTA, CDR2 FQGNSA.

The CDR3 loop reads CASSQTGGRADTQYF. DNA for the CDR3: TGCGCCAGCAGCCAGACAGGGGGCCGGGCAGATACGCAGTATTTT. V gene TRBV5-1 combines with J gene TRBJ2-3; 10 bases fit TRBD1. CDR3 size: 15 residues. Looked up from germline, CDR1 is SGHRS and CDR2 is YFSETQ. V dropped 4 bases and J dropped 4; count of bases not matched to a gene: 6.